This TCR beta chain was sequenced in a study of T-cell reconstitution after alpha-beta-depleted transplantation in children. Study-level points and caveats: Some patients owed their high day-60 TCRbeta diversity to surviving recipient T cells and thymic progenitors. One year post-transplant, T-cell counts and diversity were largely derived from T cells produced anew. Expanded graft clones, several hundred of them, were reportedly the source of alpha-beta T cells about two months after transplant.

This clonotype has just a few counts. The antigen is not known. The TCRbeta library incorporated unique molecular identifiers. TCRdb re-called the PCR reads through MiXCR, storing one row per CDR3 protein. The data contain a few hundred thousand distinct CDR3 sequences, 27% of them seen just once; the ten biggest clones take up 30% to 45%. The CDR3 loop spans 14 amino acids. Unmatched junction bases numbered 4, after V lost 7 bases and J lost 4 bases. Germline loops: CDR1 MNHNS, CDR2 SASEGT. The material was PBMCs, obtained before TCRalphabeta/CD19-depleted stem cell transplant. The origin of this receptor is a boy in the first two years of life with Wiskott-Aldrich syndrome, due to receive a stem cell transplant. This sequence joins TRBV6-1 and TRBJ2-1; TRBD2 aligns across 10 bases. The CDR3 loop reads CASTTSGNYNEQFF. Here the CDR3 DNA reads TGTGCCAGCACCACTAGCGGGAATTACAATGAGCAGTTCTTC.